The sequence of this T cell receptor beta chain was determined in a study of T cell responses to AZD1222 COVID-19 vaccine. CDR3 size: 16 residues. The germline V gene has CDR1 SQVTM and CDR2 ANQGSEA. J gave up 6 bases and V 3 bases, and 16 bases lay outside the gene matches. Comment on this clone: Its target is not known.

Study results and limitations: White British donors predominated, females outnumbered males, and clonal diversity was possibly underestimated.

The data were produced by immunoSEQ multiplex PCR, yet TCRdb's version contains in-frame clones alone and is incomplete. The data hold around 120,000 clones, with roughly nine tenths observed a single time. V and J are TRBV29-1 and TRBJ1-1, with TRBD1 matching 7 bases. This TCR was sampled from an adult in good health. The material sequenced was peripheral blood, taken on day 0 of AZD1222 vaccination. As DNA, the CDR3 is TGCAGCGTTGACCTGAGAGGAAACAGGGGTGAATCTGAAGCTTTCTTT. It encodes CSVDLRGNRGESEAFF.